This TCR beta chain was sequenced in a study of blood T cells in healthy people across ages. Findings and limits, study-wide: Unsorted PBMC material precluded a definitive naive versus antigen-experienced comparison.

CDR3 length: 14 residues. The V gene's germline CDR1 is MNHEY and CDR2 SVGEGT. V lost 6 bases to trimming and J lost 6 bases, with 15 bases between them. The authors ran a second PCR of roughly 6 to 12 cycles using a sample-barcoded 5' primer and a J-beta primer mix. Through a template-switch adaptor with 12 random nucleotides, each cDNA molecule received a tag. From the 5' RACE reads, TCRdb called clonotypes with MiXCR, one entry per CDR3 protein. The sample carries approximately 820,000 distinct CDR3 sequences, about 42% recorded once. This clonotype was detected only a few times. The antigen is undetermined.

This sequence was found in a man aged 55 to 69 in good health. The chain joins TRBV6-2 or TRBV6-3 to TRBJ2-1, with D possibly being TRBD2 (6 bases). Sequencing was performed on blood. CDR3 nucleotide sequence: TGTGCCAGCAGATCCGGGGGAGGCCCCAATGAGCAGTTCTTC. This encodes CASRSGGGPNEQFF.